The 14 T cell receptor beta chains below were found in one sample sequenced in a study of shared clonotypes between healthy human individuals. Only in-frame clones appear in the TCRdb table, and some are missing; sequencing was by immunoSEQ multiplex PCR. The sample carries about 2.4 million clones, roughly 93% recorded once. Sequencing used naive CD4+ T cells from PBMCs. Noted subset: CD45RA+ positively selected. These receptors all come from a man aged 18 to 35 in good health. Some clones in this sample may be carry-over from other donors' samples.

This rearrangement joins TRBV6-4 to TRBJ2-5, with no clear D. Germline CDR1 is MRHNA and CDR2 is SNTAGT. V lost 1 base and J 0 bases, leaving 0 bases between the germline ends. CDR3 size: 12 residues. The CDR3 DNA reads as TGTGCCAGCAGTGACTACCAAGAGACCCAGTACTTC. The encoded protein is CASSDYQETQYF.

The chain combines TRBV25-1 with TRBJ1-6; TRBD1 matches at 7 bases. Germline V gene data show CDR1 as MGHDK and CDR2 as SYGVNS. CDR3 length equals 15 residues. V lost 4 bases to trimming and J lost 5 bases; unmatched junction nucleotides: 5. The CDR3: CASSAVGGDNSPLHF. The CDR3 DNA reads TGTGCCAGCAGTGCGGTAGGGGGCGATAATTCACCCCTCCACTTT.

This chain joins TRBV2 and TRBJ2-5, with 9 bases aligning to TRBD1. The V gene end was trimmed by 7 bases and the J gene end by 5 bases; junction bases not matched to a gene: 8. This CDR3 is 14 amino acids long. CDR1 and CDR2 (germline): SNHLY, FYNNEI. Written as DNA, the CDR3 is TGTGCCAGCACCGATGGGGACAGGGATGAGACCCAGTACTTC. Residues: CASTDGDRDETQYF.

This chain connects TRBV7-2 to TRBJ2-5; the match to TRBD2 covers 8 bases. V lost 2 bases and J lost 5; bases outside the gene matches: 4. The CDR3 sequence is 14 residues long. Germline V gene data show CDR1 as SGHTA and CDR2 as FQGNSA. The CDR3 nucleotides read TGTGCCAGCAGCTTATTTTCGGGGGGGGAGACCCAGTACTTC. Encoded protein: CASSLFSGGETQYF.

CDR3 sequence (DNA): TGTGCCAGCAGTGAACACGGCCCGTACCAAGAGACCCAGTACTTC. Amino acids: CASSEHGPYQETQYF. The chain uses TRBV6-1 and TRBJ2-5; no reliable D call. V shed 2 bases and J shed 0 bases, with 10 bases lying between them. Germline V gene sequence: CDR1 MNHNS, CDR2 SASEGT. The CDR3 spans 15 residues.

This clone occurred once. CDR3 in amino acids: CAISESNWAYTDTQYF. The CDR3, as DNA: TGTGCCATCAGTGAGTCGAATTGGGCCTACACAGATACGCAGTATTTT. The chain links TRBV10-3 to TRBJ2-3; D remains unclear. Deletions cut 0 bases from V and 2 bases from J, with 12 bases between. Germline V gene lookup returns CDR1 ENHRY and CDR2 SYGVKD. The CDR3 has 16 amino acids.

This sequence joins TRBV5-1 and TRBJ2-5; tentative D call: TRBD1 (7 bases). This CDR3 region has 15 residues. V dropped 3 bases and J dropped 1 base, with 13 bases sitting between them. Germline assignment: CDR1 SGHRS and CDR2 YFSETQ. CDR3 nucleotides: TGCGCCAGCAGCTGGGCGGGACAGACCCAAGAGACCCAGTACTTC. This sequence encodes CASSWAGQTQETQYF.

The rearrangement joins TRBV7-3 to TRBJ2-1; 8 nucleotides line up with TRBD1. Germline V gene sequence: CDR1 SGHTA, CDR2 FQGTGA. The J segment lost 6 bases and the V segment lost 4 bases, leaving 8 bases of the junction unmatched. This CDR3 region has 15 residues. In DNA, the CDR3 is TGTGCCAGCAGCTCAGGACAGGGCGTCCCCAATGAGCAGTTCTTC. It specifies CASSSGQGVPNEQFF.

The sample holds one count of this clone. The chain joins TRBV28 to TRBJ1-2, with D hard to call. CDR3 length equals 13 residues. The germline gives CDR1 MDHEN, CDR2 SYDVKM. Trimming cost V 6 bases and J 4 bases, with 12 bases left between them. CDR3 DNA: TGTGCCAGCAGGACGCCGGCGGGCTATGGCTACACCTTC. Protein product: CASRTPAGYGYTF.

J is TRBJ1-5 and V is TRBV6-1; 7 bases match TRBD1. The junction had 5 bases not matched to a gene; V was cut back by 3 bases and J by 3 bases. Per the germline V gene, CDR1 is MNHNS and CDR2 is SASEGT. This CDR3 contains 15 residues. The CDR3 loop reads CASSDLTGYNQPQHF. Here the CDR3 DNA reads TGTGCCAGCAGTGACCTGACAGGGTACAATCAGCCCCAGCATTTT.

This chain links TRBV6-1 with TRBJ2-7, with D perhaps matching TRBD1 (7 bases). CDR1 and CDR2 (germline): MNHNS, SASEGT. The V and J ends lost 6 bases and 3 bases respectively, with 18 bases between them. CDR3 length: 15 amino acids. The CDR3 region is CASRPDRVGGYEQYF. For the CDR3, the DNA is TGTGCCAGCAGGCCTGACAGGGTCGGGGGCTACGAGCAGTACTTC.

Only one count was recorded for this clone. The chain's CDR3 is CASSRSQMSGNEQFF. For the CDR3, the DNA is TGTGCCAGCAGCCGTTCACAGATGAGTGGCAATGAGCAGTTCTTC. The chain uses TRBV9 and TRBJ2-1; D is unresolved. CDR3 length: 15 amino acids. Germline V gene sequence: CDR1 SGDLS, CDR2 YYNGEE. The V and J ends lost 4 bases and 6 bases respectively, with 17 bases between them.

The chain uses TRBV15 and TRBJ2-7; 8 bases fit TRBD2. There are 16 residues in the CDR3. J lost 5 bases, V lost 1 base, and 10 bases had no gene match. Germline values: CDR1 LNHNV, CDR2 YYDKDF (reference sequence). CDR3 nucleotide sequence: TGTGCCACCAGCAGAGGTATTAGCGGGGCCGCTAACGAGCAGTACTTC. Translation gives CATSRGISGAANEQYF.

CDR3 amino acids: CAIGGTSYEQYF. CDR3 bases: TGTGCCATCGGAGGAACTAGCTACGAGCAGTACTTC. V usage is TRBV10-3 and J usage is TRBJ2-5, with a possible D match to TRBD2 (5 bases). The J call is doubtful: the DNA matches TRBJ2-7 better. Per germline, CDR1 ENHRY and CDR2 SYGVKD. The CDR3 has 12 residues.